The source of this T cell receptor (beta chain) is a study of long-term antiretroviral therapy in people with HIV. This clone was counted only a few times. An immunoSEQ assay, version v3.0, was performed at survey level. The sequencing target was about 35,000-55,000 T-cell genomes per sample. Using immunoSEQ multiplex PCR, the repertoire was profiled, and TCRdb retains in-frame clones only, with some absent. Of fewer than 35,000 clones in the sample, about 81% were seen once. From germline, CDR1 is SEHNR and CDR2 FQNEAQ (reference sequence). The length of the CDR3 is 13 residues. The V gene lost 1 base and the J gene lost 8 bases, with 11 bases spanning the gap.

The source material was unsorted PBMCs, sampled 2.9 years after starting antiretroviral therapy. The chain employs TRBV7-9 and TRBJ1-2, with a tentative D call TRBD1 (6 bases). The clonotype originates from a man aged 45-65 years with HIV. The CDR3 is CASSLEGGRGYTF. Written as DNA, the CDR3 is TGTGCCAGCAGCTTAGAGGGGGGGCGAGGCTACACCTTC.